Described below is a single TCR beta chain sequence and its context. The protocol was immunoSEQ multiplex PCR, while the TCRdb copy is restricted to in-frame clones and leaves out a portion. The profile shows about 130,000 clones, under 90% of them singletons. The germline V and J ends were trimmed by 1 base and 2 bases, with 5 bases remaining between them. The CDR3 spans 13 residues. CDR1 is LGHNT and CDR2 is FRNRAP in the germline V gene. This sample stems from a study of blood T cell repertoires in COVID-19. On the study more broadly: Sources were T cells, B-cell-depleted T cells, or PBMCs; the material itself was cDNA or gDNA.

The V and J genes are TRBV12-5 and TRBJ1-1; unclear D gene. Sequenced input: peripheral blood. The clonotype originates from a woman aged 60-75 years with acute or convalescent COVID-19. This CDR3 reads CASGLEPNTEAFF. The CDR3 DNA reads as TGTGCTAGTGGTTTGGAGCCAAACACTGAAGCTTTCTTT.